This T cell receptor beta chain was profiled in a study of long-term antiretroviral therapy in people with HIV. Study results and limitations: Dominating the repertoire at all time points were the clones that expanded before ART.

CDR3 length: 15 residues. Notes on this clone: Its antigen is as yet unknown.

The assay used was immunoSEQ (version v3.0), run at survey level. Sequencing aimed to cover roughly 40,000-55,000 T-cell genomes per sample. Clones were read by immunoSEQ multiplex PCR, and TCRdb kept only the in-frame ones, dropping some. This table holds 23,000 or so clones, roughly 84% found once. The sample consisted of unsorted PBMCs, taken approximately 4.5 years after starting antiretroviral therapy. The chain joins TRBV21-1 to TRBJ2-7. TRBV21-1 is shown as a pseudogene. This clonotype was obtained from a man aged 25-45 years with HIV. CDR3 loop: CASSKQLSCVYEQYF. Written as DNA, the CDR3 is TGTGCCAGCAGCAAACAGCTATCCTGTGTCTACGAGCAGTACTTC.